The clone carrying this T cell receptor (beta chain) was seen only once. The data were obtained in a study of blood T cell repertoires in COVID-19. Background on the study: Italy, Spain and the United States were the sources of the convalescent and acute COVID-19 samples.

Germline V CDR1 and CDR2: LGHNA, YSLEER. The length of the CDR3 is 14 residues. Trimming left V 0 bases short and J 9 bases short, with 14 bases between. Authors' data handling: Estimates of nucleated cell counts were drawn from the amplification of reference gene primers. TCRdb's table, derived via immunoSEQ multiplex PCR, lists solely in-frame clones and lacks some. The DNA gave D and trimming, while V, J and clone size come from that table. The sample records roughly 220,000 clones, about 85% being singletons. The clonotype was recovered from a man younger than 45 with active or convalescent COVID-19. Sequenced sample: peripheral blood. The V gene is TRBV4-3, the J gene TRBJ1-2; perhaps TRBD1 as D (6 bases). The CDR3 loop reads CASSQDSAGERYTF. CDR3 in DNA: TGCGCCAGCAGCCAAGATTCGGCAGGGGAACGCTACACCTTC.